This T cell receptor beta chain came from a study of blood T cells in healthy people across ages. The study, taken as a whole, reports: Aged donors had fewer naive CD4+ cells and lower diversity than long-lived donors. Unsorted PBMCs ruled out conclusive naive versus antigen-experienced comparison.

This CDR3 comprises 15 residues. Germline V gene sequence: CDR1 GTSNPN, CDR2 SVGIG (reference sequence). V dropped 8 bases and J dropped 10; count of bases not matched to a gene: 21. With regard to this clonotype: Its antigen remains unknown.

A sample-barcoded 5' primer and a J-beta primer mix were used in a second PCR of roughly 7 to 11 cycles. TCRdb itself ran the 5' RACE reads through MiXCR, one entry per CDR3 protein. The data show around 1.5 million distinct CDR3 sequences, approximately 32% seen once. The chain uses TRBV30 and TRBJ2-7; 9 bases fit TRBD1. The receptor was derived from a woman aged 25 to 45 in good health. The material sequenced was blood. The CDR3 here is CARAYSRTGELSQYF. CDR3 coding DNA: TGTGCCAGGGCCTATTCCCGGACAGGGGAACTTTCTCAGTACTTC. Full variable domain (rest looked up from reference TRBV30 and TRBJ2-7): SQTIHQWPATLVQPVGSPLSLECTVEGTSNPNLYWYRQAAGRGLQLLFYSVGIGQISSEVPQNLSASRPQDRQFILSSKKLLLSDSGFYLCARAYSRTGELSQYFGPGTRLTVT.